This T cell receptor beta chain emerged from a study of molecular identifiers for immune sequencing clone quantification. Each CDR3 protein gets one entry after TCRdb re-called the PCR reads with MiXCR. The table records more than 300,000 distinct CDR3 sequences, about 20% of them present only once. Whole-study findings and limits: Identical barcode-sharing TCR molecules could lead to underestimated sizes for highly expanded clones. Clones of above 20 RNA copies carried over 98% of effector molecules; in naive cells they carried under 1%.

Of note for this clonotype: Antigen: not known. Since a much larger clone is just one base distant, this may be a read error.

Sorted inputs of about 19,000 to 1,100,000 cells, with 10%, 30% or 50% RNA, yielded naive CD8 libraries. A CD8+CD4-CCR7+CD45RA+ phenotype served as the sorting definition for naive CD8 T cells. CDR1 is MNHEY and CDR2 is SMNVEV in the germline V gene (reference sequence). The V and J ends lost 5 bases and 6 bases respectively, with 26 bases between them. CDR3 length: 18 residues. Sequencing was carried out using naive CD8+ T cells from blood, with Jurkat cell RNA spiked in. Subset denoted: FACS-sorted CD8+CD4-CCR7+CD45RA+ naive T cells. The chain carries TRBV27 and TRBJ2-4; D perhaps matches TRBD2 (6 bases). The TCR sequence derives from a human donor in good health. Some libraries in this study had Jurkat cell RNA spiked in. The CDR3 protein is CASSLLGREDLLGNIQYF. CDR3 bases: TGTGCCAGCAGTCTCCTGGGCAGGGAGGATCTTTTGGGAAACATTCAGTACTTC.